The present TCR beta chain was sequenced within a study of long-term antiretroviral therapy in people with HIV. Study outcomes and limitations: Researchers lacked any data on ART adherence, viral resistance or therapy changes.

Survey level was the resolution at which the v3.0 immunoSEQ assay ran. Clones were sequenced by immunoSEQ multiplex PCR, and TCRdb holds only the in-frame ones, with some missing. The sample shows about 38,000 clones, 75% to 90% of them seen only once. With respect to this clone: Its specificity is unknown.

CDR3 length equals 12 residues. V lost 5 bases to trimming and J lost 5 bases, with 9 bases between them. In germline, CDR1 is ENHRY, CDR2 SYGVKD. The rearrangement links TRBV10-3 to TRBJ1-1; possibly TRBD1 for D (6 bases). This receptor was identified in a man younger than 30 with HIV. Source: unsorted PBMCs, taken 1.5 years after starting antiretroviral therapy. CDR3 DNA: TGTGCCATCAGTCCAGGGGAGACTGAAGCTTTCTTT. This translates into CAISPGETEAFF.